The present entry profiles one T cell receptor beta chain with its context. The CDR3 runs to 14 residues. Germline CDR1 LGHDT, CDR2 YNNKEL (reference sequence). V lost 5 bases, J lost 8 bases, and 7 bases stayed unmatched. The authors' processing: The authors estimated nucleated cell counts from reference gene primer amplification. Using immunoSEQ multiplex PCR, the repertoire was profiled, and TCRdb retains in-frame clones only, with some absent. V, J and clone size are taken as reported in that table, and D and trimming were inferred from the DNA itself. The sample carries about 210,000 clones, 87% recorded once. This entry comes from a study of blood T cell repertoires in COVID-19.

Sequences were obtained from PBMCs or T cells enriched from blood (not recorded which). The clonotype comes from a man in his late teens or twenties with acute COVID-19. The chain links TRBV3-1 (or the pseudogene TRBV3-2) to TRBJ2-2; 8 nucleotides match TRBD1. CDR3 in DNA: TGTGCCAGCAGCGCTCGACAGGGGACAGGGGAGCTGTTTTTT. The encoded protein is CASSARQGTGELFF.